This is a list of T cell receptor beta chains from one sample in a study of T cells after somatic rescue of genetic block. Here immunoSEQ multiplex PCR was the method, and the copy in TCRdb shows in-frame clones only, minus some. Seen here are approximately 110,000 clones, around nine tenths observed once, and the top ten hold about 1.5%. Sequenced: peripheral blood mononuclear cells (PBMCs). The receptors originated from a woman in her late teens or twenties. The CDR3 runs from the conserved cysteine through the conserved F or W. A D gene is named only where the DNA matches it firmly. Clone size is stated in some rows and not others, as once, few, many or a class when expanded.

.	TRBV11-3	TRBJ1-1	TRBD1	CASRPTGRDTEAFF	TGTGCCAGCAGGCCGACAGGGAGGGACACTGAAGCTTTCTTT
.	TRBV6-6	TRBJ1-5	.	CASSYSRGYSNQPQHF	TGTGCCAGCAGTTACTCCAGGGGTTATAGCAATCAGCCCCAGCATTTT
.	TRBV9	TRBJ1-2	.	CASSLGAIKSGGYTF	TGTGCCAGCAGCCTAGGTGCCATAAAATCGGGGGGCTACACCTTC
.	TRBV7-9	TRBJ1-1	.	CASSLGTGQNTEAFF	TGTGCCAGCAGCTTGGGCACGGGCCAGAACACTGAAGCTTTCTTT
.	TRBV11-2	TRBJ2-7	.	CASSLDSSSYEQYF	TGTGCCAGCAGCTTAGATTCTAGCTCCTACGAGCAGTACTTC
few	TRBV12-5	TRBJ1-1	.	CASGLVGRNTEAFF	TGTGCTAGTGGCCTAGTCGGGAGGAACACTGAAGCTTTCTTT
few	TRBV18	TRBJ1-1	.	CASSPLGHQNTEAFF	TGTGCCAGCTCACCGCTGGGACACCAGAACACTGAAGCTTTCTTT
once	TRBV4-3	TRBJ2-7	.	CASSQGQAYEQYF	TGCGCCAGCAGCCAAGGACAGGCCTACGAGCAGTACTTC
.	TRBV30	TRBJ1-3	.	CAWSVGQSGNTIYF	TGTGCCTGGAGTGTAGGGCAGTCTGGAAACACCATATATTTT
.	TRBV2	TRBJ1-6	.	CASSVHLNSPLHF	TGTGCCAGCAGTGTGCACCTTAATTCACCCCTCCACTTT
.	TRBV28	TRBJ2-7	TRBD1	CASTWGTGGNEQYF	TGTGCCAGCACCTGGGGGACAGGGGGGAACGAGCAGTACTTC
.	TRBV11-2	TRBJ2-3	TRBD2	CASSSLGQASGDTQYF	TGTGCCAGCAGCTCCCTGGGTCAGGCTAGCGGTGATACGCAGTATTTT
once	TRBV5-1	TRBJ2-3	.	CASSGRGGSGSRTDTQYF	TGCGCCAGCAGCGGGCGAGGGGGGAGTGGGTCGCGCACAGATACGCAGTATTTT
.	TRBV7-2	TRBJ1-6	.	CASSPQPGAGPLHF	TGTGCCAGCAGCCCCCAACCTGGGGCTGGGCCCCTCCACTTT
.	TRBV5-4	TRBJ2-1	TRBD2	CASSPRTSGAYNEQFF	TGTGCCAGCAGCCCTCGGACTAGCGGGGCTTACAATGAGCAGTTCTTC
.	TRBV7-9	TRBJ2-2	.	CASSSRAGIPGELFF	TGTGCCAGCAGCTCCAGGGCGGGGATCCCCGGGGAGCTGTTTTTT
once	TRBV30	TRBJ2-7	.	CAWAGQVHEQYF	TGTGCCTGGGCGGGACAAGTCCACGAGCAGTACTTC
.	TRBV7-2	TRBJ1-2	TRBD1	CASSRPGTGRGVYGYTF	TGTGCCAGCAGCCGCCCGGGGACAGGGAGGGGGGTCTATGGCTACACCTTC
.	TRBV5-1	TRBJ1-4	.	CASSLEGVRSEKLFF	TGCGCCAGCAGCTTGGAGGGGGTCAGGAGTGAAAAACTGTTTTTT
.	TRBV11-3	TRBJ2-7	.	CASSEGGFGYYEQYF	TGTGCCAGCAGCGAAGGGGGATTTGGATATTACGAGCAGTACTTC
.	TRBV30	TRBJ2-5	.	CAWSVRETQYF	TGTGCCTGGAGTGTACGTGAGACCCAGTACTTC
.	TRBV19	TRBJ2-3	.	CASSTRREDTQYF	TGTGCCAGTTCTACGCGGAGGGAAGATACGCAGTATTTT
.	TRBV19	TRBJ1-2	.	CASSSPGMGNYGYTF	TGTGCCAGTAGCTCTCCGGGGATGGGTAACTATGGCTACACCTTC
.	TRBV19	TRBJ1-2	.	CASSNSGEGGGYTF	TGTGCCAGTAGTAATTCCGGGGAGGGCGGTGGCTACACCTTC
.	TRBV19	TRBJ1-2	.	CASSQDRWNYGYTF	TGTGCCAGTAGTCAAGACAGGTGGAACTATGGCTACACCTTC
few	TRBV6-1	TRBJ1-5	.	CASSVTGPNQPQHF	TGTGCCAGCAGTGTCACAGGCCCCAATCAGCCCCAGCATTTT
.	TRBV6-5	TRBJ1-1	.	CASSYSLGQPNTEAFF	TGTGCCAGCAGTTACTCGCTCGGACAGCCGAACACTGAAGCTTTCTTT
.	TRBV10-3	TRBJ2-3	.	CAISTRGGIDTQYF	TGTGCCATCTCCACAAGAGGGGGGATAGATACGCAGTATTTT
.	TRBV11-2	TRBJ1-6	TRBD1	CASSLGDRGLSSYNSPLHF	TGTGCCAGCAGCTTAGGGGACAGGGGACTTAGCTCCTATAATTCACCCCTCCACTTT
once	TRBV29-1	TRBJ1-2	TRBD1	CSVDATGTAYGYTF	TGCAGCGTTGATGCCACCGGGACAGCATATGGCTACACCTTC
.	TRBV11-2	TRBJ2-7	.	CASSFEGSYEQYF	TGTGCCAGCAGCTTTGAAGGATCCTACGAGCAGTACTTC
.	TRBV29-1	TRBJ1-5	TRBD1	CSVAGTDGNQPQHF	TGCAGCGTCGCGGGGACAGATGGCAATCAGCCCCAGCATTTT
.	TRBV5-5	TRBJ2-5	.	CASSLTHTQETQYF	TGTGCCAGCAGCTTAACACATACTCAAGAGACCCAGTACTTC
.	TRBV29-1	TRBJ2-3	.	CSVEETRLATDTQYF	TGCAGCGTTGAAGAGACTAGATTGGCCACAGATACGCAGTATTTT
.	TRBV28	TRBJ2-5	TRBD2	CASSLWTSGGQETQYF	TGTGCCAGCAGTCTGTGGACTAGCGGGGGACAAGAGACCCAGTACTTC
.	TRBV7-9	TRBJ2-7	TRBD1	CASSFGTGSYEQYF	TGTGCCAGCAGCTTTGGGACAGGGTCCTACGAGCAGTACTTC
.	TRBV20-1	TRBJ1-2	.	CSAGTGTPRTF	TGCAGTGCTGGGACCGGGACACCCCGCACCTTC
.	TRBV19	TRBJ2-2	.	CASGLRARDSGELFF	TGTGCCAGTGGTCTACGGGCCAGGGACTCCGGGGAGCTGTTTTTT
.	TRBV5-4	TRBJ2-7	.	CASTPPGQYEQYF	TGTGCCAGCACACCGCCTGGGCAATACGAGCAGTACTTC
.	TRBV25-1	TRBJ2-7	TRBD1	CASRQGQYEQYF	TGTGCCAGCCGACAGGGCCAGTACGAGCAGTACTTC
.	TRBV2	TRBJ2-1	TRBD1	CASLETGGINEQFF	TGTGCCAGCTTAGAGACAGGGGGCATTAATGAGCAGTTCTTC
.	TRBV7-8	TRBJ1-1	.	CASSLTAGNTEAFF	TGTGCCAGCAGCCTCACGGCCGGGAACACTGAAGCTTTCTTT
.	TRBV7-6	TRBJ2-1	TRBD2	CASSLGGGGYNEQFF	TGTGCCAGCAGCTTAGGCGGGGGGGGCTACAATGAGCAGTTCTTC
.	TRBV30	TRBJ1-1	.	CAWRLRVDTEAFF	TGTGCCTGGAGGCTCAGGGTGGACACTGAAGCTTTCTTT
.	TRBV5-1	TRBJ1-1	.	CASSLEWGTGEAFF	TGCGCCAGCAGCTTGGAATGGGGAACCGGTGAAGCTTTCTTT
.	TRBV18	TRBJ1-2	.	CASSPGLGAEDGYTF	TGTGCCAGCTCACCCGGTCTGGGGGCGGAGGATGGCTACACCTTC
.	TRBV18	TRBJ1-3	.	CASSPRGSGNTIYF	TGTGCCAGCTCACCAAGAGGGTCCGGAAACACCATATATTTT
few	TRBV7-8	TRBJ2-5	.	CASSLVSREETQYF	TGTGCCAGCAGCTTAGTTTCCAGGGAAGAGACCCAGTACTTC
.	TRBV30	TRBJ1-5	.	CAWSPHDSFYSNQPQHF	TGTGCCTGGAGCCCACACGACAGCTTCTATAGCAATCAGCCCCAGCATTTT